The 21 T cell receptor beta chains listed next were all sequenced from one sample in a study of CD8+ T cells in alopecia areata. TCR sequencing used cDNA made by reverse transcription of extracted RNA. Assay used: immunoSEQ multiplex PCR; TCRdb lists only in-frame clones, some missing. The profile covers 140,000 to 150,000 clones, with around 50% appearing a single time and 15% to 20% taken by the ten largest. As to treatment: oral pan-JAK inhibitor, 5-10 mg twice daily. The sample here was CD8+ T cells sorted from blood, taken at week 4, from a patient treated with tofacitinib. All receptors derive from a human donor with alopecia areata.

The chain has TRBV5-6 and TRBJ1-1; maybe TRBD1 (5 bases). Trimming stripped 1 base from V and 4 bases from J, with 14 bases between. Germline V gene lookup returns CDR1 SGHDT and CDR2 YYEEEE. This CDR3 region has 15 residues. CDR3 bases: TGTGCCAGCAGCTTGCCGGGGGAGGGGAGCACTGAAGCTTTCTTT. Translating gives CASSLPGEGSTEAFF.

The CDR3 loop is CASSYTVGGNTGELFF. CDR3 bases: TGTGCCAGCAGTTACACCGTGGGGGGAAACACCGGGGAGCTGTTTTTT. V is TRBV6-5 and J is TRBJ2-2, with a weak D call TRBD2 (6 bases). Deletions cut 2 bases from V and 2 bases from J, with 12 bases between. CDR3 length: 16 residues. CDR1 is MNHEY, CDR2 SVGAGI, per germline.

The chain recombines TRBV19 with TRBJ2-1; the match to TRBD2 covers 10 bases. The CDR3 sequence is 12 residues long. The V segment lost 5 bases and the J segment 9 bases; nucleotides outside the gene matches: 1. CDR1 and CDR2 from the germline V gene are LNHDA and SQIVND (reference sequence). CDR3 amino acids: CASSLAGGEQFF. CDR3 coding DNA: TGTGCCAGTAGTTTAGCGGGGGGTGAGCAGTTCTTC.

V usage is TRBV7-9 and J usage is TRBJ2-1; TRBD2 matches at 13 bases. In germline, CDR1 is SEHNR, CDR2 FQNEAQ (reference sequence). The ends lost 2 bases at V and 7 bases at J; junction bases unmatched: 8. The CDR3 runs to 17 residues. In DNA form, the CDR3 reads TGTGCCAGCAGCTTACTGTCAGGACTAGCGGGGGTGAATGAGCAGTTCTTC. Translation: CASSLLSGLAGVNEQFF.

This clone came up a few times. CDR3 loop: CASSSPRGRGDEQYF. CDR3 coding DNA: TGCGCCAGCAGCTCACCCCGGGGGAGGGGGGACGAGCAGTACTTC. The chain is built from TRBV4-1 and TRBJ2-7, with D possibly being TRBD2 (7 bases). V was cut by 5 bases and J by 5 bases, with 19 bases left in between. Germline V gene sequence: CDR1 MGHRA, CDR2 YSYEKL. The CDR3 extends over 15 amino acids.

The chain carries TRBV5-6 and TRBJ1-6; maybe TRBD1 (5 bases). The CDR3 runs to 15 residues. The germline gives CDR1 SGHDT, CDR2 YYEEEE. The V end was cut by 1 base, the J end by 8 bases, with 13 bases between. This CDR3 reads CASSLRDSGYSPLHF. The DNA of the CDR3 is TGTGCCAGCAGCTTGCGGGACTCAGGGTATTCACCCCTCCACTTT.

This clone was observed a handful of times. The rearrangement uses TRBV5-6 and TRBJ2-7, with D possibly TRBD1 on 5 matching bases. CDR3 size: 14 residues. Germline CDR1 SGHDT, CDR2 YYEEEE. V was pared by 2 bases and J by 3 bases, with 12 bases between. CDR3 DNA: TGTGCCAGCAGCTTTGAAGGGGCTGACTACGAGCAGTACTTC. It translates to CASSFEGADYEQYF.

The V and J genes are TRBV7-9 and TRBJ1-2; D not certain. Trimming left V 6 bases short and J 4 bases short, with 9 bases between. Germline CDR1 is SEHNR and CDR2 is FQNEAQ (reference sequence). The CDR3 length is 12 residues. CDR3 nucleotide sequence: TGTGCCAGCAGGGACCCGGGCTATGGCTACACCTTC. Protein product: CASRDPGYGYTF. The entire variable domain, with the rest obtained from reference TRBV7-9 and TRBJ1-2, is as follows: DTGVSQNPRHKITKRGQNVTFRCDPISEHNRLYWYRQTLGQGPEFLTYFQNEAQLEKSRLLSDRFSAERPKGSFSTLEIQRTEQGDSAMYLCASRDPGYGYTFGSGTRLTVV.

In this sample, this clone turned up once. A far larger clone is a single base away, which makes a read error likely. The rearrangement joins TRBV1 to TRBJ1-2. TRBV1 is labeled a pseudogene. This CDR3 region has 15 residues. CDR3 DNA: TGCACCAGCAGCCAAGATAGGGCCAGCGGCTATGGCTACACCTTC. Its protein product is CTSSQDRASGYGYTF.

The chain couples TRBV5-6 to TRBJ2-1; either TRBD1 or TRBD2 may supply D (5 bases each). V lost 7 bases to trimming and J lost 1 base, with 6 bases between them. This CDR3 has 12 amino acids. Germline V lookup: CDR1 SGHDT, CDR2 YYEEEE. The DNA of the CDR3 is TGTGCCAGCGGGGGTTCCTACAATGAGCAGTTCTTC. It yields the protein CASGGSYNEQFF.

This sequence joins TRBV2 and TRBJ2-7, with 9 bases matching TRBD1. V was pared by 4 bases and J by 5 bases, with 12 bases of the junction left unmatched. Germline CDR1 reads SNHLY; CDR2 reads FYNNEI. The CDR3 has 16 amino acids. The CDR3 sequence is CASSAPEGTGYHEQYF. CDR3 in DNA: TGTGCCAGCAGTGCCCCCGAAGGGACAGGGTACCACGAGCAGTACTTC. The variable domain in full, with the rest retrieved from reference TRBV2 and TRBJ2-7, is EPEVTQTPSHQVTQMGQEVILRCVPISNHLYFYWYRQILGQKVEFLVSFYNNEISEKSEIFDDQFSVERPDGSNFTLKIRSTKLEDSAMYFCASSAPEGTGYHEQYFGPGTRLTVT.

V gene TRBV27 combines with J gene TRBJ1-1, with D tentatively TRBD1 (6 bases). CDR1 is MNHEY and CDR2 is SMNVEV in the germline V gene (reference sequence). Trimming took off 5 bases at V and 0 bases at J, with 10 bases between the two ends. The CDR3 totals 14 residues. Written as DNA, the CDR3 is TGTGCCAGCAGTATCACAGGGCTGAACACTGAAGCTTTCTTT. Translated, it gives CASSITGLNTEAFF.

This clone came up a few times. The V call is TRBV11-2, the J call TRBJ2-4, with 12 bases matching TRBD2. Germline V CDR1 and CDR2: SGHAT, FQNNGV. This CDR3 has 17 amino acids. Trimming at V came to 4 bases and at J to 1 base, leaving 5 bases not matched to a gene. The CDR3, as DNA: TGTGCCAGCAGCTCACGGACTAGCGGGGCCGCCAAAAACATTCAGTACTTC. This sequence encodes CASSSRTSGAAKNIQYF.

V gene TRBV15 combines with J gene TRBJ1-5; D gene uncertain. Germline CDR1 is LNHNV and CDR2 is YYDKDF (reference sequence). V lost 4 bases to trimming and J lost 2 bases, with 9 bases between them. CDR3 length: 14 amino acids. The CDR3 DNA reads as TGTGCCACCAGCATGCACTCCGGCAATCAGCCCCAGCATTTT. Translating it yields CATSMHSGNQPQHF.

This clone was counted only a few times. This chain connects TRBV11-3 to TRBJ2-2; TRBD2 matches 11 bases. The germline V gene has CDR1 SGHNT and CDR2 YENEEA. With V trimmed by 5 bases and J by 1 base, 3 bases remained unmatched. The CDR3 totals 16 residues. CDR3 in DNA: TGTGCCAGCAGCGCCGGACTAGCGGGGAACACCGGGGAGCTGTTTTTT. It specifies CASSAGLAGNTGELFF.

CDR3 sequence: CAISGLMGHFEPEQYF. DNA for the CDR3: TGTGCCATCAGCGGACTCATGGGACACTTCGAGCCCGAGCAGTACTTC. The V gene is TRBV10-3, the J gene TRBJ2-7; TRBD1 might be the D (6 bases). The germline V and J ends were trimmed by 6 bases and 6 bases, with 24 bases remaining between them. Germline loops: CDR1 ENHRY, CDR2 SYGVKD. The CDR3 extends over 16 amino acids.

J is TRBJ2-7 and V is TRBV27; D perhaps matches TRBD2 (5 bases). In germline, CDR1 is MNHEY, CDR2 SMNVEV (reference sequence). This CDR3 is 12 amino acids long. Trimming left V 4 bases short and J 6 bases short, with 10 bases between. The CDR3 region has the DNA TGTGCCAGCAGTTATCGCCGGGGCGAGCAGTACTTC. Its protein product is CASSYRRGEQYF.

The chain links TRBV25-1 to TRBJ1-5, with D perhaps TRBD1 (6 bases). The germline V and J ends were trimmed by 3 bases and 1 base, with 16 bases remaining between them. Germline CDR1 is MGHDK and CDR2 is SYGVNS. This CDR3 is 17 amino acids long. The CDR3 loop reads CASSDPGAGGSNQPQHF. CDR3 DNA: TGTGCCAGCAGTGATCCAGGGGCCGGGGGAAGCAATCAGCCCCAGCATTTT.

This chain uses TRBV14 with TRBJ1-1; the D is unclear. V was cut by 3 bases and J by 5 bases, with 7 bases left in between. The CDR3 extends over 12 amino acids. Per the germline V gene, CDR1 is SGHDN and CDR2 is FVKESK. CDR3 sequence (DNA): TGTGCCAGCAGCCATGGATGGACTGAAGCTTTCTTT. Amino acids: CASSHGWTEAFF.

The CDR3 nucleotides read TGTGCCAGCAACGACCAGGCGCGCACTGAAGCTTTCTTT. It encodes CASNDQARTEAFF. The chain couples TRBV7-9 to TRBJ1-1; D is unclear. CDR1 and CDR2 (germline): SEHNR, FQNEAQ (reference sequence). V gave up 7 bases and J gave up 4 bases, with 13 bases separating them. This CDR3 has 13 residues.

The chain combines TRBV29-1 with TRBJ2-1, with D unclear. Germline V lookup: CDR1 SQVTM, CDR2 ANQGSEA. V lost 1 base and J 5 bases, leaving 6 bases between the germline ends. This CDR3 comprises 12 residues. The CDR3 spells CSVEGEDNEQFF. Written as DNA, the CDR3 is TGCAGCGTTGAAGGAGAGGACAATGAGCAGTTCTTC.